Reported below is one TCR beta chain. What it binds is unknown. The data stem from a study of OX40 agonist ivuxolimab in advanced cancers. At the level of the study: Having had anti-PD-1, anti-PD-L1 or anti-CTLA-4 therapy before was allowed, and approximately 40% had some. Study observations and caveats: Average numbers of expanded clones were greater in CD8+ T cells than in CD4+.

Only in-frame clones appear in the TCRdb table, and some are missing; sequencing was by immunoSEQ multiplex PCR. This sample yields about 61,000 clones, of which 86% are seen a single time; 0.95% to 1.5% belongs to the top ten. The length of the CDR3 is 16 residues. Germline loops: CDR1 SEHNR, CDR2 FQNEAQ (reference sequence). The trim removed 5 bases at V and 7 bases at J, leaving 11 bases unmatched. This clonotype was obtained from an adult with an advanced solid tumor such as melanoma, head and neck, liver or kidney cancer. The rearrangement links TRBV7-9 to TRBJ1-5, with TRBD1 matching 10 bases. The sequences come from CD4+ or CD8+ T cells sorted from blood, collected in a trial of the OX40 agonist ivuxolimab. The CDR3 loop is CASSPGQGGVGQPQHF. CDR3 DNA: TGTGCCAGCAGCCCCGGACAGGGGGGAGTAGGGCAGCCCCAGCATTTT. The full variable domain, with the rest looked up from reference TRBV7-9 and TRBJ1-5, is DTGVSQNPRHKITKRGQNVTFRCDPISEHNRLYWYRQTLGQGPEFLTYFQNEAQLEKSRLLSDRFSAERPKGSFSTLEIQRTEQGDSAMYLCASSPGQGGVGQPQHFGDGTRLSIL.